These T cell receptor beta chains were read from a single sample in a study of T cell responses to AZD1222 COVID-19 vaccine. TCRdb's copy holds only in-frame clones and misses some; the assay was immunoSEQ multiplex PCR. The sample carries about 110,000 clones, 70% to 85% recorded once. Here the sequenced sample was peripheral blood, taken on day 0 of AZD1222 vaccination. These receptors all stem from an adult in good health. CDR3s include the opening cysteine and the closing phenylalanine or tryptophan. D genes are given only for firm matches. Some rows have no size entry. The others give once, few or many, or a class for an expanded clone.

CDR3aa: CASSFLLPDGGEQYF
CDR3nt: TGTGCCAGCAGCTTCCTCCTCCCGGACGGGGGCGAGCAGTACTTC
abundance: .
d_gene: .
len: 15
j_gene: TRBJ2-7
v_gene: TRBV7-2

CDR3aa: CASSLDAEAYNEQFF
CDR3nt: TGTGCCAGCAGCTTAGACGCGGAAGCTTACAATGAGCAGTTCTTC
abundance: .
d_gene: .
len: 15
j_gene: TRBJ2-1
v_gene: TRBV11-1

CDR3aa: CASSFTTGGGELFF
CDR3nt: TGTGCCAGCAGCTTCACGACAGGGGGCGGGGAGCTGTTTTTT
abundance: .
d_gene: TRBD1
len: 14
j_gene: TRBJ2-2
v_gene: TRBV5-5

CDR3aa: CASSQDDARLEAFF
CDR3nt: TGCGCCAGCAGCCAAGATGACGCGCGGCTTGAAGCTTTCTTT
abundance: .
d_gene: .
len: 14
j_gene: TRBJ1-1
v_gene: TRBV4-3

CDR3aa: CASRVNPSPSNQPQHF
CDR3nt: TGTGCCAGCAGGGTAAACCCCTCCCCCTCTAATCAGCCCCAGCATTTT
abundance: .
d_gene: .
len: 16
j_gene: TRBJ1-5
v_gene: TRBV13

CDR3aa: CASTLTLGGETQYF
CDR3nt: TGTGCCAGCACCCTGACCCTCGGGGGAGAGACCCAGTACTTC
abundance: .
d_gene: .
len: 14
j_gene: TRBJ2-5
v_gene: TRBV6-5

CDR3aa: CSVPGQGSYEQYF
CDR3nt: TGCAGCGTCCCGGGACAGGGGTCCTACGAGCAGTACTTC
abundance: .
d_gene: TRBD1
len: 13
j_gene: TRBJ2-7
v_gene: TRBV29-1

CDR3aa: CASISGVGVHF
CDR3nt: TGTGCCAGCATCTCAGGGGTTGGGGTCCACTTT
abundance: .
d_gene: .
len: 11
j_gene: TRBJ1-6
v_gene: TRBV28

CDR3aa: CASSQDRGGGPYNSPLHF
CDR3nt: TGCGCCAGCAGCCAAGATCGGGGGGGTGGGCCTTATAATTCACCCCTCCACTTT
abundance: .
d_gene: .
len: 18
j_gene: TRBJ1-6
v_gene: TRBV4-1

CDR3aa: CAWSKGQGANIQYF
CDR3nt: TGTGCCTGGAGTAAGGGACAGGGGGCCAACATTCAGTACTTC
abundance: .
d_gene: TRBD1
len: 14
j_gene: TRBJ2-4
v_gene: TRBV30

CDR3aa: CASSPGPGTAAFYGYTF
CDR3nt: TGTGCCAGCAGTCCCGGCCCCGGGACGGCAGCTTTCTATGGCTACACCTTC
abundance: .
d_gene: .
len: 17
j_gene: TRBJ1-2
v_gene: TRBV6-2/TRBV6-3

CDR3aa: CASRPGGELYQETQYF
CDR3nt: TGTGCCAGCAGACCCGGTGGGGAGCTCTACCAAGAGACCCAGTACTTC
abundance: .
d_gene: .
len: 16
j_gene: TRBJ2-5
v_gene: TRBV11-2

CDR3aa: CASRGGGQGQPQHF
CDR3nt: TGTGCCAGCAGAGGAGGGGGACAGGGTCAGCCCCAGCATTTT
abundance: .
d_gene: TRBD1
len: 14
j_gene: TRBJ1-5
v_gene: TRBV28

CDR3aa: CASSYTPESYEQYF
CDR3nt: TGTGCCAGCAGTTATACCCCCGAGTCCTACGAGCAGTACTTC
abundance: .
d_gene: .
len: 14
j_gene: TRBJ2-7
v_gene: TRBV6-5

CDR3aa: CASSVRSDTEAFF
CDR3nt: TGTGCCAGTAGTGTAAGGTCTGACACTGAAGCTTTCTTT
abundance: .
d_gene: .
len: 13
j_gene: TRBJ1-1
v_gene: TRBV19

CDR3aa: CASGGQGPLGYTF
CDR3nt: TGCGCCAGCGGGGGACAGGGCCCGCTGGGCTACACCTTC
abundance: .
d_gene: TRBD1
len: 13
j_gene: TRBJ1-2
v_gene: TRBV5-1

CDR3aa: CASSARDGYSPLHF
CDR3nt: TGTGCCAGCAGCGCGCGGGACGGCTATTCACCCCTCCACTTT
abundance: .
d_gene: .
len: 14
j_gene: TRBJ1-6
v_gene: TRBV9

CDR3aa: CASSLGGTGGVTARGYTF
CDR3nt: TGCGCCAGCAGCTTGGGTGGGACAGGGGGCGTTACGGCGAGAGGCTACACCTTC
abundance: once
d_gene: TRBD1
len: 18
j_gene: TRBJ1-2
v_gene: TRBV5-1

CDR3aa: CASREGGSNQPQHF
CDR3nt: TGTGCCAGCAGGGAGGGAGGGAGCAATCAGCCCCAGCATTTT
abundance: .
d_gene: .
len: 14
j_gene: TRBJ1-5
v_gene: TRBV2

CDR3aa: CSASSRTNTEAFF
CDR3nt: TGCAGTGCTAGTTCCCGGACGAACACTGAAGCTTTCTTT
abundance: .
d_gene: .
len: 13
j_gene: TRBJ1-1
v_gene: TRBV20-1

CDR3aa: CASSINRAPNQPQHF
CDR3nt: TGTGCCAGTAGTATTAACAGGGCCCCAAATCAGCCCCAGCATTTT
abundance: .
d_gene: .
len: 15
j_gene: TRBJ1-5
v_gene: TRBV19

CDR3aa: CATSTANYNEQFF
CDR3nt: TGTGCCACCAGTACCGCGAACTACAATGAGCAGTTCTTC
abundance: .
d_gene: .
len: 13
j_gene: TRBJ2-1
v_gene: TRBV24-1

CDR3aa: CASSHRGEVEAFF
CDR3nt: TGTGCCAGCAGCCACCGCGGGGAGGTGGAAGCTTTCTTT
abundance: .
d_gene: .
len: 13
j_gene: TRBJ1-1
v_gene: TRBV3-1/TRBV3-2

CDR3aa: CASRAGGKETQYF
CDR3nt: TGTGCCAGCAGAGCGGGGGGGAAAGAGACCCAGTACTTC
abundance: .
d_gene: TRBD2
len: 13
j_gene: TRBJ2-5
v_gene: TRBV6-5

CDR3aa: CASRSGTAYNSPLHF
CDR3nt: TGTGCCAGCAGATCCGGGACAGCTTATAATTCACCCCTCCACTTT
abundance: .
d_gene: TRBD1
len: 15
j_gene: TRBJ1-6
v_gene: TRBV25-1

CDR3aa: CASSSGTGAGGQPQHF
CDR3nt: TGTGCCAGCAGTTCAGGGACAGGGGCAGGAGGTCAGCCCCAGCATTTT
abundance: once
d_gene: TRBD1
len: 16
j_gene: TRBJ1-5
v_gene: TRBV28

CDR3aa: CASSLIGSNTEAFF
CDR3nt: TGTGCCAGCAGCTTGATCGGGTCGAACACTGAAGCTTTCTTT
abundance: .
d_gene: .
len: 14
j_gene: TRBJ1-1
v_gene: TRBV5-4

CDR3aa: CASSPLRGFGGELFF
CDR3nt: TGTGCCAGCAGTCCCCTCCGAGGGTTCGGTGGGGAGCTGTTTTTT
abundance: .
d_gene: .
len: 15
j_gene: TRBJ2-2
v_gene: TRBV28

CDR3aa: CASSSGTGHNSPLHF
CDR3nt: TGTGCCAGCAGCAGCGGGACAGGGCATAATTCACCCCTCCACTTT
abundance: .
d_gene: TRBD1
len: 15
j_gene: TRBJ1-6
v_gene: TRBV5-4

CDR3aa: CASSLLGGARDTQYF
CDR3nt: TGTGCCAGCAGTTTATTGGGGGGGGCTCGAGATACGCAGTATTTT
abundance: .
d_gene: .
len: 15
j_gene: TRBJ2-3
v_gene: TRBV27

CDR3aa: CASSPALGQPQHF
CDR3nt: TGTGCCAGCAGCCCAGCTTTGGGACAGCCCCAGCATTTT
abundance: .
d_gene: .
len: 13
j_gene: TRBJ1-5
v_gene: TRBV3-1/TRBV3-2

CDR3aa: CASTNVGTYEQYF
CDR3nt: TGCGCCAGCACCAACGTGGGGACCTACGAGCAGTACTTC
abundance: .
d_gene: .
len: 13
j_gene: TRBJ2-7
v_gene: TRBV5-1